What follows are 28 T cell receptor beta chains derived from one specimen sequenced in a study of blood T cell repertoires in COVID-19. The protocol was immunoSEQ multiplex PCR, while the TCRdb copy is restricted to in-frame clones and leaves out a portion. The sample includes 150,000 to 180,000 clones, 75% to 90% of them seen just once. Sequenced input: peripheral blood. These receptors were taken from a middle-aged woman with acute or convalescent COVID-19.

As DNA, the CDR3 is TGCAGCGTTGTCCTAGGTCTGGACAGGGTAACGGTGTCCAAAAACATTCAGTACTTC. Encoded protein: CSVVLGLDRVTVSKNIQYF. The chain employs TRBV29-1 and TRBJ2-4; TRBD1 agrees at 8 bases. The length of the CDR3 is 19 residues. The germline CDR1 and CDR2 sequences are SQVTM and ANQGSEA. With V trimmed by 4 bases and J by 2 bases, 19 bases remained unmatched.

The chain is built from TRBV6-5 and TRBJ2-1; TRBD2 matches at 13 bases. Germline loops: CDR1 MNHEY, CDR2 SVGAGI. This CDR3 spans 15 amino acids. V lost 8 bases to trimming and J lost 6 bases; unmatched junction nucleotides: 7. This CDR3 is CASGSGTSGTNEQFF. DNA for the CDR3: TGTGCCAGCGGGTCCGGGACTAGCGGGACCAATGAGCAGTTCTTC.

V and J are TRBV7-9 and TRBJ2-1; TRBD2 aligns across 8 bases. Germline V gene lookup returns CDR1 SEHNR and CDR2 FQNEAQ (reference sequence). V was clipped by 4 bases and J by 2 bases; unmatched bases: 7. This CDR3 comprises 16 residues. The CDR3 is CASSYSSGAPYNEQFF. DNA for the CDR3: TGTGCCAGCAGCTACAGTAGCGGGGCCCCCTACAATGAGCAGTTCTTC.

This clone was seen only once. The V and J genes are TRBV7-9 and TRBJ2-6; TRBD1 agrees at 8 bases. The trim removed 6 bases at V and 2 bases at J, leaving 3 bases unmatched. Germline CDR1 is SEHNR and CDR2 is FQNEAQ (reference sequence). The CDR3 consists of 15 residues. The CDR3 sequence is CASRGGQAGANVLTF. CDR3 nucleotides: TGTGCCAGCAGGGGGGGACAGGCTGGGGCCAACGTCCTGACTTTC.

The chain is built from TRBV7-9 and TRBJ2-3, with TRBD2 matching over 12 bases. The J segment lost 2 bases and the V segment lost 6 bases, leaving 9 bases of the junction unmatched. The CDR3 spans 17 residues. The germline V gene encodes CDR1 SEHNR and CDR2 FQNEAQ (reference sequence). CDR3 protein: CASSQTSGSFPTDTQYF. The CDR3 DNA reads TGTGCCAGCAGTCAGACTAGCGGGAGTTTTCCCACAGATACGCAGTATTTT.

This chain links TRBV24-1 with TRBJ2-6; D gene unclear. Germline V gene lookup returns CDR1 KGHDR and CDR2 SFDVKD. The CDR3 extends over 15 amino acids. V dropped 1 base and J dropped 4 bases, with 7 bases sitting between them. As DNA, the CDR3 is TGTGCCACCAGTGATTTTACTTCGGGGGCCAACGTCCTGACTTTC. Its translation is CATSDFTSGANVLTF.

V and J are TRBV6-5 and TRBJ2-3; D uncertain. This CDR3 has 14 residues. V lost 5 bases, J lost 6 bases, and 15 bases lay in between. CDR1 MNHEY and CDR2 SVGAGI come from the germline V gene. The CDR3, as DNA: TGTGCCAGCAGTCCCGGTCGTAAATGGGATACGCAGTATTTT. Translating it yields CASSPGRKWDTQYF.

The genes are TRBV7-8 and TRBJ2-5, with D possibly being TRBD2 (6 bases). The ends were cut back, 1 base at V and 5 bases at J, with 14 bases in the middle. CDR3 length: 15 residues. Germline V gene sequence: CDR1 SGHVS, CDR2 FQNEAQ. CDR3 residues: CASSLGSGRLETQYF. In nucleotides, the CDR3 is TGTGCCAGCAGCTTAGGGTCAGGGAGGTTGGAGACCCAGTACTTC.

The chain combines TRBV16 with TRBJ2-6, with D perhaps TRBD1 (6 bases). The CDR3 is made up of 18 amino acids. V was clipped by 3 bases and J by 2 bases, with 17 bases between them. Germline CDR1 KGHSY, CDR2 FQNENV. CDR3: CASSQGTGSMPGANVLTF. The CDR3 DNA sequence: TGTGCCAGCAGCCAGGGAACAGGGAGTATGCCTGGGGCCAACGTCCTGACTTTC.

The chain uses TRBV2 and TRBJ2-1; D gene unclear. The length of the CDR3 is 11 residues. Germline CDR1 reads SNHLY; CDR2 reads FYNNEI. V gave up 6 bases and J gave up 9 bases, with 9 bases separating them. The CDR3 loop reads CASREWSEQFF. In DNA, the CDR3 is TGTGCCAGCAGGGAGTGGAGTGAGCAGTTCTTC.

The chain is built from TRBV4-2 and TRBJ1-4, with D unresolved. The ends were cut back, 1 base at V and 6 bases at J, with 15 bases in the middle. Germline CDR1 and CDR2: LGHNA and YNFKEQ. The CDR3 runs 16 residues. The CDR3 spells CASSQAGPTLDEKLFF. The CDR3 DNA reads TGTGCCAGCAGCCAAGCAGGCCCCACCTTGGATGAAAAACTGTTTTTT.

CDR3 loop: CASSLIGGQGGNQPQHF. The DNA for the CDR3 is TGTGCCAGCAGCTTGATCGGGGGACAGGGCGGCAATCAGCCCCAGCATTTT. The rearrangement links TRBV5-8 to TRBJ1-5; 9 bases align to TRBD1. V was clipped by 1 base and J by 2 bases; unmatched bases: 7. Germline assignment: CDR1 SGHTS and CDR2 YDEGEE. The length of the CDR3 is 17 residues.

The chain uses TRBV9 and TRBJ2-2; 7 nucleotides align to TRBD1. The germline CDR1 and CDR2 sequences are SGDLS and YYNGEE. With V trimmed by 4 bases and J by 7 bases, 10 bases remained unmatched. The CDR3 is 15 amino acids. The CDR3 is CASSSRQGGVGELFF. The CDR3 DNA reads as TGTGCCAGCAGCTCCCGACAGGGCGGTGTCGGGGAGCTGTTTTTT.

Here the CDR3 DNA reads TGCGCCAGCAGCTTGGCTGGGGGCGGCAATCAGCCCCAGCATTTT. Translation: CASSLAGGGNQPQHF. The rearrangement uses TRBV5-1 and TRBJ1-5, with a possible D match to TRBD1 (6 bases). This CDR3 is 15 amino acids long. Trimming cost V 0 bases and J 2 bases, with 9 bases left between them. Germline CDR1 SGHRS, CDR2 YFSETQ.

This chain uses TRBV19 with TRBJ2-5, with 9 bases that match TRBD2. Germline CDR1 LNHDA, CDR2 SQIVND (reference sequence). The V and J ends lost 5 bases and 2 bases, in that order; junction bases with no gene match: 12. CDR3 length: 17 amino acids. The DNA of the CDR3 is TGTGCCAGTAGTCCATCGCAGCGCGGACTAGCGCAAGAGACCCAGTACTTC. Translating it yields CASSPSQRGLAQETQYF.

The chain carries TRBV11-2 and TRBJ2-2; D may be TRBD1 (5 bases). Germline V gives CDR1 SGHAT, CDR2 FQNNGV. This CDR3 has 14 residues. Between the trimmed V and J ends, which lost 4 bases and 11 bases, there was a span of 17 bases. CDR3 sequence reads: CASSSGRPARELFF. Written as DNA, the CDR3 is TGTGCCAGCAGCTCAGGGCGGCCTGCCCGTGAGCTGTTTTTT.

This sequence joins TRBV6-5 and TRBJ2-2; no definite D call. V was shortened by 7 bases and J by 8 bases, with 11 bases between the two germline ends. The germline V gene encodes CDR1 MNHEY and CDR2 SVGAGI. The CDR3 has 12 residues. The CDR3 sequence: CASNTPKGELFF. CDR3 in DNA: TGTGCCAGCAACACCCCGAAGGGGGAGCTGTTTTTT.

This clone was seen only once. This chain uses TRBV12-3 or TRBV12-4 with TRBJ2-7; no firm D call. The CDR3 has 13 residues. V shed 2 bases and J shed 1 base, with 6 bases lying between them. Written as DNA, the CDR3 is TGTGCCAGCAGTTTACACAGATCCTACGAGCAGTACTTC. Protein sequence: CASSLHRSYEQYF.

The chain combines TRBV11-2 with TRBJ2-3, with TRBD2 matching 16 bases. From germline, CDR1 is SGHAT and CDR2 FQNNGV. The CDR3 spans 16 residues. V dropped 4 bases and J dropped 4; count of bases not matched to a gene: 2. CDR3 bases: TGTGCCAGCAGCTCCGGGACTAGCGGGGGGGCAGATACGCAGTATTTT. Translating it yields CASSSGTSGGADTQYF.

This clone was observed a handful of times. The chain recombines TRBV14 with TRBJ2-7, with 9 bases matching TRBD1. V gave up 4 bases and J gave up 3 bases; unmatched junction bases: 10. The V gene's germline CDR1 is SGHDN and CDR2 FVKESK. The CDR3 has 16 amino acids. Here the CDR3 DNA reads TGTGCCAGCAGCCCGTCTTGGGACAGGGTAAACTACGAGCAGTACTTC. It codes for CASSPSWDRVNYEQYF.

The gene calls are TRBV5-6 and TRBJ2-5, with 8 nucleotides matching TRBD1. There are 18 residues in the CDR3. Per germline, CDR1 SGHDT and CDR2 YYEEEE. Germline trimming cut 0 bases from V and 4 bases from J; bases unmatched to any gene: 14. CDR3 bases: TGTGCCAGCAGCTTGGGCCTACTTCATACAGGGGGGCGAGAGACCCAGTACTTC. Its protein is CASSLGLLHTGGRETQYF.

This chain uses TRBV9 with TRBJ2-3; 11 bases line up with TRBD2. The CDR3 covers 18 residues. V gave up 4 bases and J gave up 0 bases; unmatched junction bases: 10. The germline gives CDR1 SGDLS, CDR2 YYNGEE. The CDR3 sequence: CASSSPRTSGLSTDTQYF. CDR3 coding DNA: TGTGCCAGCAGCTCCCCCCGGACTAGCGGGCTTAGCACAGATACGCAGTATTTT.

This rearrangement joins TRBV27 to TRBJ2-7; D unresolved. The germline V and J ends were trimmed by 3 bases and 2 bases, with 8 bases remaining between them. The germline V gene has CDR1 MNHEY and CDR2 SMNVEV (reference sequence). The CDR3 extends over 13 amino acids. CDR3 DNA sequence: TGTGCCAGCAGTTTGGTGCACACCTACGAGCAGTACTTC. Residues: CASSLVHTYEQYF.

The rearrangement uses TRBV19 and TRBJ2-1; 12 positions agree with TRBD2. Germline CDR1 LNHDA, CDR2 SQIVND (reference sequence). CDR3 length equals 16 residues. The J segment lost 5 bases and the V segment lost 4 bases, leaving 6 bases of the junction unmatched. The chain's CDR3 is CASSRLAGVFDNEQFF. In DNA, the CDR3 is TGTGCCAGTAGTAGACTAGCGGGGGTTTTCGACAATGAGCAGTTCTTC.

The chain links TRBV5-6 to TRBJ1-4, with 7 bases matching TRBD1. The junction had 2 bases not matched to a gene; V was cut back by 0 bases and J by 0 bases. The CDR3 is made up of 16 amino acids. CDR1 SGHDT and CDR2 YYEEEE come from the germline V gene. The CDR3, as DNA: TGTGCCAGCAGCTTGGACAGGGGCTCAACTAATGAAAAACTGTTTTTT. Its translation: CASSLDRGSTNEKLFF.

The CDR3 bases are TGTGCCAGCAGCCACAGACTAGCGGGAGGGGATGGGACCCAGTACTTC. It yields the protein CASSHRLAGGDGTQYF. The rearrangement joins TRBV7-9 to TRBJ2-5; 14 bases align to TRBD2. This CDR3 comprises 16 residues. The V and J ends lost 5 bases and 7 bases, in that order; junction bases with no gene match: 9. From germline, CDR1 is SEHNR and CDR2 FQNEAQ (reference sequence).

V usage is TRBV4-1 and J usage is TRBJ2-1; 11 positions match TRBD2. The CDR3 is 17 residues long. Germline-derived CDR1 and CDR2 are MGHRA and YSYEKL. V was clipped by 3 bases and J by 10 bases; unmatched bases: 14. The CDR3 here is CASSHFKGTSGDWEQFF. DNA for the CDR3: TGCGCCAGCAGCCACTTTAAAGGGACTAGCGGAGATTGGGAGCAGTTCTTC.

J is TRBJ2-1 and V is TRBV5-5; TRBD1 agrees at 10 bases. V lost 4 bases and J lost 7; bases outside the gene matches: 5. The CDR3 extends over 14 amino acids. The germline gives CDR1 SGHKS, CDR2 YYEKEE (reference sequence). DNA of the CDR3: TGTGCCAGCAGCCCTAGGGACAGGGGTAATGAGCAGTTCTTC. As protein: CASSPRDRGNEQFF.